The entry that follows covers one T cell receptor (beta chain) sequence. Its target is not known. The data belong to a study of T cell repertoires in cytomegalovirus infection. Background on the study: Recently described HLA-C-restricted plus well-studied HLA-B-restricted CMV epitopes were used. Public TCR beta signatures marked donors with CMV infection and the matching HLA. Study-wide findings and caveats: Using cumulative public TCR beta family frequency, the authors identified those who carried CMV together with the relevant HLA. In two of eight donors, the top clonotype was HLA-C-restricted CMV-specific.

TCRdb recomputed calls from the reads with MiXCR, one row per CDR3 protein. The data show under 850,000 distinct CDR3 sequences, around a third seen once. The germline V gene has CDR1 SGHDN and CDR2 FVKESK. Trimming took 0 bases from V and 11 from J, leaving 13 bases between them. This CDR3 is 13 amino acids long. This sequence was found in a human donor in good health (CMV status not recorded). Some clones in this sample may be carry-over from other donors' samples. The gene calls are TRBV14 and TRBJ1-1; D remains ambiguous. The sample consisted of cultured PBMCs, taken from culture after CMV antigen stimulation. CDR3 bases: TGTGCCAGCAGCCAAGAAGAGAAAGACCCGGCTTTCTTT. Protein product: CASSQEEKDPAFF.